The rows below give T cell receptor beta chains drawn from one sample of a study of T cell repertoires in ileal Crohn's disease. TCRdb's table, derived via immunoSEQ multiplex PCR, lists solely in-frame clones and lacks some. The repertoire holds 15,000 to 20,000 clones, with roughly three quarters as singletons. The sequenced sample consisted of ileal tissue. The receptors originated from an adult with Crohn's disease. Each CDR3 is given with its conserved first and last residue. Fields, in order: V gene, J gene, D gene, clone size, CDR3 DNA, CDR3 protein. D genes are given only for firm matches. Some rows mark clone size as missing; the rest say once, few, many or name a class of expanded clone.

TRBV21-1	TRBJ2-5	-	-	TGTGCCAGCAGCCCAGAGGGGGAGACCCAGTACTTC	CASSPEGETQYF
TRBV5-8	TRBJ1-2	-	-	TGTGCCAGCAGCTTGGACAGCATAGCTGCTAACTATGGCTACACCTTC	CASSLDSIAANYGYTF
TRBV2	TRBJ2-1	TRBD2	-	TGTGCCAGCAGCGCGGGGGGATCACCCTACAATGAGCAGTTCTTC	CASSAGGSPYNEQFF
TRBV19	TRBJ1-5	-	-	TGTGCCAGTAGTGTAAAGACAGGTGGTGGCAATCAGCCCCAGCATTTT	CASSVKTGGGNQPQHF
TRBV7-9	TRBJ2-7	TRBD1	-	TGTGCCAGCAGCCATGACAGGGGGGAGCAGTACTTC	CASSHDRGEQYF
TRBV9	TRBJ2-2	TRBD1	-	TGTGCCAGCAGCGTAGCCGGGACAGGGAACACCGGGGAGCTGTTTTTT	CASSVAGTGNTGELFF
TRBV7-2	TRBJ1-6	TRBD1	-	TGTGCCAGCAGCCCCTGGGACAGCAATAATTCACCCCTCCACTTT	CASSPWDSNNSPLHF
TRBV11-2	TRBJ2-3	-	few	TGTGCCAGCAGCTTGGGGACTAGCACAGATACGCAGTATTTT	CASSLGTSTDTQYF
TRBV6-6	TRBJ2-7	-	-	TGTGCCAGCACCGGGACCACCTACGAGCAGTACTTC	CASTGTTYEQYF
TRBV4-2	TRBJ1-2	-	medium-sized	TGTGCCAGCAGCCAAGTGACAGAGGCTAGCTATGGCTACACCTTC	CASSQVTEASYGYTF
TRBV5-6	TRBJ1-5	-	-	TGTGCCAGCAGGGATCAAGGTGGGCAGGGAAGGAATCAGCCCCAGCATTTT	CASRDQGGQGRNQPQHF
TRBV11-3	TRBJ2-1	TRBD2	few	TGTGCCAGCAGCCCCGGACTAGCCAATGAGCAGTTCTTC	CASSPGLANEQFF
TRBV18	TRBJ1-2	TRBD1	-	TGTGCCAGCTCACCTCCGGACAGGGGGCCTAACTATGGCTACACCTTC	CASSPPDRGPNYGYTF